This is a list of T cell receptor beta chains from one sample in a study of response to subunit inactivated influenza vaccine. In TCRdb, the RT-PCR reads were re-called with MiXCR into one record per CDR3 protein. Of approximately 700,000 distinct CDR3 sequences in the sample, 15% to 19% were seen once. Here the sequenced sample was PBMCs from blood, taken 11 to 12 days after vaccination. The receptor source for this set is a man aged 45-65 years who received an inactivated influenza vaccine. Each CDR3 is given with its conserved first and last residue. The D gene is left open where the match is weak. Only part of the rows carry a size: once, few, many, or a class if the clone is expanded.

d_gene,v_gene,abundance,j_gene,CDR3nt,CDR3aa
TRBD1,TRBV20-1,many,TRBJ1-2,TGCAGTGCTAGAGAGACAGGGTGGGACTATGGCTACACCTTC,CSARETGWDYGYTF
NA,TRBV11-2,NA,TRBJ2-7,TGTGCCAGCAGCCAACTTGCGGGGGCCCTCCTCAACGAGCAGTACTTC,CASSQLAGALLNEQYF
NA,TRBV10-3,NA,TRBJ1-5,TGTGCCATCAGTGAGTCCGGCAGAGAGAGCAATCAGCCCCAGCATTTT,CAISESGRESNQPQHF
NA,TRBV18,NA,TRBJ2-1,TGTGCCAGCTCACCACCCAGTGGGGCGGCTCGGGAGCAGTTCTTC,CASSPPSGAAREQFF
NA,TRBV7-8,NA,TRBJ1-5,TGTGCCAGCAGCTCCCTAAACAGGGTTGGAAATCAGCCCCAGCATTTT,CASSSLNRVGNQPQHF
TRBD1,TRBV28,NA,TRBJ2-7,TGTGCCAGCAACCCCGGGACAGGGTGGTATGAGCAGTACTTC,CASNPGTGWYEQYF
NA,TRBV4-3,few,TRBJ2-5,TGCGCCAGCAGCCAAGTGGGGTCAGGGCGAGAGACCCAGTACTTC,CASSQVGSGRETQYF
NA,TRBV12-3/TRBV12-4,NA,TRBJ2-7,TGTGCCAGCAGTCCCCGACCCCAATACGAGCAGTACTTC,CASSPRPQYEQYF
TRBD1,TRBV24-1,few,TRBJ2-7,TGTGCCACCAGTGGCGGAACCGGGACAGGGAACTACGAGCAGTACTTC,CATSGGTGTGNYEQYF
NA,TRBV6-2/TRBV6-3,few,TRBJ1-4,TGTGCCAGCAGTTACTCGGAGGCCGATGAAAAACTGTTTTTT,CASSYSEADEKLFF
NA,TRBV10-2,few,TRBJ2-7,TGCGCCAGCAGAGAACAGGGTTCCGAGCAGTACTTC,CASREQGSEQYF
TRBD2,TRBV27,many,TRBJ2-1,TGTACCTCCGGGGGGTACAATGAGCAGTTCTTC,CTSGGYNEQFF
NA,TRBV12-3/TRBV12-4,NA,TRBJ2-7,TGTGCCAGCAGTTTTAGGGACCCCTACGAGCAGTACTTC,CASSFRDPYEQYF
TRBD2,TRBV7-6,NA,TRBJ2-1,TGTGCCAGCAGCTTAATTCCCAGCGGGGCCTCCTACAATGAGCAGTTCTTC,CASSLIPSGASYNEQFF
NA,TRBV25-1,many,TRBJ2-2,TGTGCCAGCAGTCCCCGAGGGGATGCCCCCGGGGAGCTGTTTTTT,CASSPRGDAPGELFF
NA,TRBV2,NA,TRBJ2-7,TGTGCCAGCGGGCCCTTGAGGGCTACCGGCTCCTACGAGCAGTACTTC,CASGPLRATGSYEQYF
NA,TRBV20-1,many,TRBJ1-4,TGCAGTGCTAGAGGGGACTTGGGTGAAAAACTGTTTTTT,CSARGDLGEKLFF
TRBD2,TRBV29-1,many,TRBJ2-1,TGCAGCGACAGCGGGGGCTCCTACAATGAGCAGTTCTTC,CSDSGGSYNEQFF
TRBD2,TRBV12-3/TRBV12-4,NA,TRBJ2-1,TGTGCCAGCAGTTTAGATGGACTAGCGGGCCGTCGGTTCTTC,CASSLDGLAGRRFF
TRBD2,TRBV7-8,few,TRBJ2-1,TGTGCCAGCAGCGTACCGGGACTAGCGTTAGATGAGCAGTTCTTC,CASSVPGLALDEQFF
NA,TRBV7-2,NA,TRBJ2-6,TGTGCCAGCAGCTTAGGTTTCGTTGGGGCCAACGTCCTGACTTTC,CASSLGFVGANVLTF
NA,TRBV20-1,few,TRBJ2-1,TGCAGTGCTAGCAGTGGGGGGCCGAAAAGTGAGCAGTTCTTC,CSASSGGPKSEQFF
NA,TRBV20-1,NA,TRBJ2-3,TGCAGTGCTGAGACAATCCTCTTGGCAGATACGCAGTATTTT,CSAETILLADTQYF
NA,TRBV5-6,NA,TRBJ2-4,TGTGCCAGCAGCTTGGGTTCGGGGGTACCAGCGAGAATAGCCAAAAACATTCAGTACTTC,CASSLGSGVPARIAKNIQYF
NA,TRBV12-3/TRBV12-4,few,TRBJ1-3,TGTGCCAGCAGTTTAGACGGAGGGTTTGGAAACACCATATATTTT,CASSLDGGFGNTIYF
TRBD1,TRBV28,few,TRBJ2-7,TGTGCCAGCAGTTTCCAGGGGGCCAACGAGCAGTACTTC,CASSFQGANEQYF
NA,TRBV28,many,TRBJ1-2,TGTGCCAGCAGTTTACCCCGGACCACCGGGGGTGGCTACACCTTC,CASSLPRTTGGGYTF
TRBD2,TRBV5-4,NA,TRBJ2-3,TGTGCCAGCAGCTTGGCCCCCCCAAGCGGGGGCGGCGGGGATACGCAGTATTTT,CASSLAPPSGGGGDTQYF
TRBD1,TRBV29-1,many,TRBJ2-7,TGCAGCGTCGGACAGGGTAGCTACGAGCAGTACTTC,CSVGQGSYEQYF
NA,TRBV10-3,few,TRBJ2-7,TGTGCCATCAGTCCCTCCGGTCCGATCGAGCAGTACTTC,CAISPSGPIEQYF
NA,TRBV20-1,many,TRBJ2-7,TGCAGTGCTAGAGATCGAGGGAGGAATTCCTACGAGCAGTACTTC,CSARDRGRNSYEQYF
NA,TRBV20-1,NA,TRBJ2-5,TGCAGTGCTATTATTGGAGAGACCCAGTACTTC,CSAIIGETQYF
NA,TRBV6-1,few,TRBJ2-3,TGTGCCAGCAGTCCCCCCGGGATAGATACGCAGTATTTT,CASSPPGIDTQYF
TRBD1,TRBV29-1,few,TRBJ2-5,TGCAGCGTTGCTACAGGGGGCTCGGAGACCCAGTACTTC,CSVATGGSETQYF
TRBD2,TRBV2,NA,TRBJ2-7,TGTGCCAGCAGTGAGGGTAGCGGGAGAACCTACGAGCAGTACTTC,CASSEGSGRTYEQYF
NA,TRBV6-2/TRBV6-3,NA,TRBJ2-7,TGTGCCAGCAGCGTGGAGGGCGCCTCTTCCTACGAGCAGTACTTC,CASSVEGASSYEQYF
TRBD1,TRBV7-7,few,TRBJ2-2,TGTGCTAGCAGCCCCGGGACAGGGGCAAACACCGGGGAGCTGTTTTTT,CASSPGTGANTGELFF
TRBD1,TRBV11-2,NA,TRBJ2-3,TGTGCCAGCAGCCCCAGGGGGCACCGAGGTACAGATACGCAGTATTTT,CASSPRGHRGTDTQYF
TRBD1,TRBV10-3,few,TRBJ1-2,TGTGCCATCAGCCGACAGGGGAACAATGGCTACACCTTC,CAISRQGNNGYTF
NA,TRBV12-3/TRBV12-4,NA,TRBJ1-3,TGTGCCAGCAGATCGGACAGCTTTCCGTCCATATATTTT,CASRSDSFPSIYF
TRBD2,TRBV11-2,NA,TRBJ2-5,TGTGCCAGCAGCTTAGCACTAGCGGGAGGGGGGACCCAGTACTTC,CASSLALAGGGTQYF
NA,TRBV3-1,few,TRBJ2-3,TGTGCCAGCAGCCCCCCCGTGGTAACAGATACGCAGTATTTT,CASSPPVVTDTQYF